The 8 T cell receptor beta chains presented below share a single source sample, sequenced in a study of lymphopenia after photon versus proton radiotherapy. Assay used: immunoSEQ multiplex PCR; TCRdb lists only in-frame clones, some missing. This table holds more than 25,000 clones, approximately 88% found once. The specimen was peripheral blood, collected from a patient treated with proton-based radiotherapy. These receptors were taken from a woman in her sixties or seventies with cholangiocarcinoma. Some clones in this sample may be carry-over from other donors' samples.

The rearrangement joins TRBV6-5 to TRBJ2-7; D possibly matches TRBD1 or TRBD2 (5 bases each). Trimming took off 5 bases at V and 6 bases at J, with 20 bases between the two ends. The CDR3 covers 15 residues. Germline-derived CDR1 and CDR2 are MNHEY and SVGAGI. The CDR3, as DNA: TGTGCCAGCAGTCCGTACCCCGGGGCCTATGGCGAGCAGTACTTC. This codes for CASSPYPGAYGEQYF.

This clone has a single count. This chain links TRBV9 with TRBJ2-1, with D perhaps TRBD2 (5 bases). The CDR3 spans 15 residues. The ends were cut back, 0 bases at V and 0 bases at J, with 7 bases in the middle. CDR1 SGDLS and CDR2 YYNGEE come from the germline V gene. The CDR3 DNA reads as TGTGCCAGCAGCGTAGGGGGAGACTCCTACAATGAGCAGTTCTTC. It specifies CASSVGGDSYNEQFF. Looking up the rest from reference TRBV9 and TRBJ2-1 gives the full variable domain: DSGVTQTPKHLITATGQRVTLRCSPRSGDLSVYWYQQSLDQGLQFLIQYYNGEERAKGNILERFSAQQFPDLHSELNLSSLELGDSALYFCASSVGGDSYNEQFFGPGTRLTVL.

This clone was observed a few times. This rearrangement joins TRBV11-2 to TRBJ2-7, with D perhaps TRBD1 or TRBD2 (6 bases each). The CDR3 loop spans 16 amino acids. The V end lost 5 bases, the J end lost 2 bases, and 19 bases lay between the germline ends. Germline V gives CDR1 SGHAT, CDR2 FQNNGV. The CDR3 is CASSAIRLRGAYEQYF. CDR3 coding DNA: TGTGCCAGCAGCGCGATCCGACTTAGGGGGGCCTACGAGCAGTACTTC.

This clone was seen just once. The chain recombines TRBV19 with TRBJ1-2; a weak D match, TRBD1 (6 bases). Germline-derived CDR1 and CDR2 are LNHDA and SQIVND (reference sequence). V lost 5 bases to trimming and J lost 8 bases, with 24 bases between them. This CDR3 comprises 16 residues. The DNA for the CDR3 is TGTGCCAGTAGTCCCTCTTTGGAAGGGGGGCGGAGCGGCTACACCTTC. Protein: CASSPSLEGGRSGYTF.

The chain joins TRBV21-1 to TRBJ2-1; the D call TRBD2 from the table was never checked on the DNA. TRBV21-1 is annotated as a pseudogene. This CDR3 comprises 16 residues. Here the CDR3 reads CASSKPPGEANNEQFF. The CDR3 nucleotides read TGTGCCAGCAGCAAACCTCCGGGTGAAGCTAACAATGAGCAGTTCTTC.

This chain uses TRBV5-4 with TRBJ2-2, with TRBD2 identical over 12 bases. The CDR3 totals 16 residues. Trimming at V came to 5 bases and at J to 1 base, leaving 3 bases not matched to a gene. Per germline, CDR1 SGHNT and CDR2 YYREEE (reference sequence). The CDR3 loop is CASRASGGVNTGELFF. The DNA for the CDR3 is TGTGCCAGCAGGGCTAGCGGGGGGGTGAACACCGGGGAGCTGTTTTTT.

The CDR3 DNA reads TGTGCCAGCAGCCAAGGGCTTGGCACAGATACGCAGTATTTT. Protein sequence: CASSQGLGTDTQYF. This chain joins TRBV4-2 and TRBJ2-3; D remains unclear. The germline V gene encodes CDR1 LGHNA and CDR2 YNFKEQ. The CDR3 covers 14 residues. V was clipped by 1 base and J by 1 base, with 6 bases between them.

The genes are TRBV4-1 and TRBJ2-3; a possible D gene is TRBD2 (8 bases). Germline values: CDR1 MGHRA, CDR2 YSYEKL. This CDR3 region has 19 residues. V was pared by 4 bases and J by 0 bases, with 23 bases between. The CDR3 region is CASSRNAGGQSESTDTQYF. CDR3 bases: TGCGCCAGCAGCCGCAATGCGGGGGGACAGTCAGAAAGCACAGATACGCAGTATTTT.